This T cell receptor (beta chain) came from a study of blood T cell repertoires in COVID-19. Study as a whole: The samples span acute and convalescent COVID-19 from the United States, Italy and Spain.

Followed longitudinally, the Seattle patients had been enrolled during active infection. Per the study methods: Amplifying reference gene primers gave estimates of nucleated cell counts. Sequenced by immunoSEQ multiplex PCR; TCRdb stores in-frame clones only, minus some. That table is the source of V, J and clone size, and D and trimming were worked out from the DNA. The profile shows about 150,000 clones, 84% of them singletons. This clone was observed a single time. The sequencing sample was made of peripheral blood. The TCR sequence derives from a man aged 25 to 40 with COVID-19, enrolled during active disease.

The CDR3, as DNA: TGTGCCTGGATGGGGTCCCGTCAGGGAAAACTGTTTTTT. Translated: CAWMGSRQGKLFF. V and J are TRBV30 and TRBJ1-4, with D maybe TRBD1 (5 bases). Trimming pared 4 bases from V and 10 bases from J, leaving 16 bases between. In germline, CDR1 is GTSNPN, CDR2 SVGIG (reference sequence). The CDR3 is 13 amino acids. The full variable domain, in which reference TRBV30 and TRBJ1-4 provide the parts outside the CDR3, is SQTIHQWPATLVQPVGSPLSLECTVEGTSNPNLYWYRQAAGRGLQLLFYSVGIGQISSEVPQNLSASRPQDRQFILSSKKLLLSDSGFYLCAWMGSRQGKLFFGSGTQLSVL.